This record covers a single T cell receptor (beta chain). The sample belongs to a study of blood T cell repertoires in COVID-19. Study at large: Sites in the United States, Italy and Spain provided acute and convalescent COVID-19 samples.

This study enrolled people aged about 18 to 100 from about two dozen US geographic areas. Germline CDR1 reads MDHEN; CDR2 reads SYDVKM. The junction had 7 bases not matched to a gene; V was cut back by 1 base and J by 9 bases. CDR3 length: 15 residues. Libraries were prepared by immunoSEQ multiplex PCR; TCRdb keeps only in-frame clonotypes and omits some of them. This repertoire shows a few hundred thousand clones, 87% found once; its top ten account for approximately 9.3%. This TCR was recovered from a woman aged 50 to 65 who had recovered from COVID-19. Sequencing was done on a sample of PBMCs or T cells enriched from blood (not recorded which). V is TRBV28 and J is TRBJ2-1, with 9 positions matching TRBD2. The CDR3 is CASSLSQRGVAEQFF. The DNA for the CDR3 is TGTGCCAGCAGTTTATCTCAGCGGGGGGTTGCTGAGCAGTTCTTC.